This is a list of T cell receptor beta chains from one sample in a study of T cell responses to AZD1222 COVID-19 vaccine. Profiling relied on immunoSEQ multiplex PCR, and the TCRdb table lists in-frame clones only, not all of them. The sample yields approximately 150,000 clones, around 90% seen once. This sample comprised peripheral blood, obtained on day 0 of AZD1222 vaccination. All receptors derive from an adult in good health. Each CDR3 is given with its conserved first and last residue. The D gene is left open where the match is weak. Clone size, where shown, is once, few, many, or a class for clones that have expanded.

>NA|TRBD1|TRBV18|TRBJ2-3
TGTGCCAGCTCCCGGAGGACAGGGGCCTCGGGTTGGGATACGCAGTATTTT
CASSRRTGASGWDTQYF
>NA|NA|TRBV5-6|TRBJ2-2
TGTGCCAGCAGCTTGGATCAGAATCCCACCGGGGAGCTGTTTTTT
CASSLDQNPTGELFF
>NA|TRBD2|TRBV7-3|TRBJ2-5
TGTGCCAGCAGTGTGGCGGGAGGAAGTGGAGAGACCCAGTACTTC
CASSVAGGSGETQYF
>NA|NA|TRBV12-3/TRBV12-4|TRBJ2-3
TGTGCCAGCAGTTTCCTCACAGATACGCAGTATTTT
CASSFLTDTQYF
>NA|NA|TRBV29-1|TRBJ2-7
TGCAGCGCATCTGAGGGGGGAGGGCCTCTCGAGCAGTACTTC
CSASEGGGPLEQYF
>NA|TRBD2|TRBV5-4|TRBJ2-3
TGTGCCAGCAGCTTGGTAGCTAGCGGGCCCTCAGATACGCAGTATTTT
CASSLVASGPSDTQYF
>once|NA|TRBV27|TRBJ1-5
TGTGCCAGCAGTTTATCGAGGACTAGCAATCAGCCCCAGCATTTT
CASSLSRTSNQPQHF
>NA|NA|TRBV6-6|TRBJ2-3
TGTGCCAGCAGTTCCCCTCCTTTGAGGGATACGCAGTATTTT
CASSSPPLRDTQYF
>NA|NA|TRBV5-4|TRBJ2-5
TGTGCCAGCAGCTTGGATGGTTTCGGCGAGACCCAGTACTTC
CASSLDGFGETQYF
>NA|NA|TRBV6-6|TRBJ2-2
TGTGCCAGCAGTCCCACCCTAGGGGGAGGAACGAACACCGGGGAGCTGTTTTTT
CASSPTLGGGTNTGELFF
>NA|TRBD2|TRBV6-5|TRBJ2-1
TGTGCCAGCAGTTACGGAGCGGGAGGGGGTAGTGAGCAGTTCTTC
CASSYGAGGGSEQFF
>NA|TRBD1|TRBV2|TRBJ2-3
TGTGCCAGCAGGCCGGGACAGGGGGTAGATACGCAGTATTTT
CASRPGQGVDTQYF
>NA|TRBD1|TRBV5-1|TRBJ2-1
TGCGCCAGCAGCTTTAGACAGGGACAGGGCCCCTACAATGAGCAGTTCTTC
CASSFRQGQGPYNEQFF
>NA|TRBD2|TRBV7-9|TRBJ2-1
TGTGCCAGCAGCCCATATCCTAGCGGGAGTCCCTTTAATGAGCAGTTCTTC
CASSPYPSGSPFNEQFF
>NA|TRBD2|TRBV28|TRBJ2-7
TGTGCCAGTCCACCCCCTGGGAATCGGGGGGGGCAGTACTTC
CASPPPGNRGGQYF
>once|TRBD1|TRBV7-9|TRBJ1-2
TGTGCCAGCAGCTTTTTGGCACAGGGGCATGGCTACACCTTC
CASSFLAQGHGYTF